This T cell receptor (beta chain) was recorded in a study of T cells in Graves' hyperthyroidism and ophthalmopathy (dated by TCRdb to between 2018 and 2021). About the investigation overall: Peripheral blood samples were taken at the time of initial diagnosis, prior to any treatment. Prospective prediction of ophthalmopathy was tested in an independent validation cohort of approximately 19 hyperthyroidism patients and 17 patients who later progressed to ophthalmopathy. The paper describes TCR Vbeta CDR3 sequencing of 120 to 150 peripheral blood samples, made up of 43 ophthalmopathy patients, roughly 80 hyperthyroidism patients and approximately 17 progressor patients. The 100 or so discovery patients were divided at random into training and test sets in a 7:3 ratio. In addition, the study compared T-cell repertoires in thyroid tissue and in blood from roughly six Graves' hyperthyroidism patients. Once sampling was done, hyperthyroidism patients were given methimazole at a starting dose of 30 mg daily, whereas ophthalmopathy patients were given high-dose intravenous methylprednisolone. A discovery cohort of about a hundred patients, approximately 45 with Graves' ophthalmopathy and fewer than 65 with stable Graves' hyperthyroidism, was used to find distinguishing TCR V-J signatures.

Overall study outcomes, separate from this receptor: No statistical method was used to fix the sample size in advance, and group allocation was not hidden from the investigators. In validation, the model predicted progression to ophthalmopathy a median of roughly 6.1 months before onset, with 70% to 71% sensitivity and roughly 79% specificity. A model built on a 13 V-J signature distinguished ophthalmopathy from stable hyperthyroidism, reaching 85% to 90% sensitivity and 81.08% specificity in cross-validation and 80%/75% in testing. Most expanded thyroid clonotypes (frequency above 0.001) were also detected in blood, a finding suggesting that blood repertoires may reflect thyroid immune responses.

This clonotype is identified as medium-sized (0.01 to 0.1%). Its antigen is not yet known. The junction departs from the called germline gene at one end, perhaps through a read error. From the germline V gene, CDR1 is SGHVS and CDR2 is FQNEAQ. The CDR3 contains 14 residues, cysteine and phenylalanine counted. The DNA shown is the 42-base CDR3, in frame from base 1. TCR beta CDR3 regions were amplified from RNA transcripts. For the first round of RT-PCR on the TCR CDR3, the HTBI primer set was used together with the Qiagen OneStep RT-PCR kit. Libraries were constructed in a second round of multiplex PCR, after which size selection and purification were carried out. The libraries were sequenced on an Illumina HiSeq2000 using paired-end 100 bp reads. Concerning the study's data processing: SOAPnuke was used to process the raw data, throwing out any read that contained adapters or uncalled bases, had a mean Phred below 15, or lacked an exact constant-primer or identifier match. High-quality paired reads were merged using COPE v1.2.5, and each unique nucleotide sequence was defined as a clonotype. MiTCR v1.1 was used to align clonotypes to the IMGT TRBV, TRBD and TRBJ reference segments. The analysis was restricted to V-J combinations with a frequency above 0.0001, which together covered about 99% of the repertoires. A TCS score was defined as the ratio of F50 (clonal expansion) to E x V (chaos), with BLOSUM62-based TCRdist applied between CDR3 peptides within each V-J. Welch's t-statistics and random forest reduced around 520 V-J features to some 14, which were used in a naive Bayes classifier (R e1071). The Morisita-Horn index was used to measure how similar the thyroid and blood repertoires were. TCRdb itself trimmed the public reads at Q25 with fastp, ran MiXCR and retained productive beta chains. Rows are combined by CDR3 protein, so each entry shows the most common genes and DNA. The V and J calls were not made by the authors but by TCRdb's processing. Within this sample are fewer than 40,000 distinct CDR3 sequences, with roughly 52% of them counted one time only. 17% of the sample goes to the ten largest clones.

Ophthalmopathy patients had moderately to severely active disease, with a Clinical Activity Score of 3 or more, a NOSPECS grade of 4 or more, and a disease duration of less than 3 months. The study excluded patients with uncontrolled infections, other autoimmune diseases, pregnancy or lactation. Diagnoses relied on clinical symptoms, serum thyroxine and TRAb, thyroid ultrasound and orbital computed tomography. Ficoll-Paque density gradient centrifugation was used to isolate PBMCs from 10 ml of fresh peripheral blood. Total RNA was extracted using Trizol reagent, and RNA quality was assessed on an Agilent 2100 Bioanalyzer.

The V and J genes are TRBV7-8 and TRBJ2-5; TRBD2 is possibly the D segment (5 matching bases). Sequenced input: blood. The sequence came from a middle-aged man with Graves' ophthalmopathy. The CDR3 region reads CASTLRRTQETQYF. The nucleotides read TGTGCCAGCACCTTAAGGAGGACCCAAGAGACCCAGTACTTC.